One sample yielded the 5 T cell receptor beta chains listed below, sequenced in a study of early T cells in non-severe SARS-CoV-2 infection. TCRdb analysed the 5' RACE reads with MiXCR anew, one entry per CDR3 protein. The sample records some 90,000 distinct CDR3 sequences, 15% being singletons. Sequencing was performed on whole blood. The receptors shown here come from an adult who was a healthcare worker with PCR-confirmed SARS-CoV-2 infection or an uninfected control (not recorded which).

This clonotype has just a few counts. The chain recombines TRBV6-6 with TRBJ2-7, with D perhaps TRBD2 (5 bases). Looked up from germline, CDR1 is MNHNY and CDR2 is SVGAGI (reference sequence). Trimming stripped 5 bases from V and 6 bases from J, with 17 bases between. This CDR3 is 14 amino acids long. For the CDR3, the DNA is TGTGCCAGCAGTACGATCGAGGGAGTGTCCGAGCAGTACTTC. This encodes CASSTIEGVSEQYF.

This clonotype appeared many times. V is TRBV4-3 and J is TRBJ2-1, with D perhaps matching TRBD2 (6 bases). The CDR3 is made up of 14 amino acids. Germline loops: CDR1 LGHNA, CDR2 YSLEER. V was cut by 1 base and J by 6 bases, with 10 bases left in between. The CDR3 DNA is TGCGCCAGCAGCCAAGGACGGGGGATCAATGAGCAGTTCTTC. This codes for CASSQGRGINEQFF.

The chain has TRBV9 and TRBJ1-2; maybe TRBD1 (5 bases). The CDR3 sequence is 12 residues long. Trimming cost V 7 bases and J 3 bases, with 10 bases left between them. Germline values: CDR1 SGDLS, CDR2 YYNGEE. CDR3 loop: CASSRVDYGYTF. The CDR3 nucleotides read TGTGCCAGCTCCAGGGTTGACTATGGCTACACCTTC.

Ten or more counts support this clonotype. This chain connects TRBV20-1 to TRBJ2-7; a possible D gene is TRBD1 (6 bases). CDR1 and CDR2 from the germline V gene are DFQATT and SNEGSKA (reference sequence). Trimming removed 5 bases from V and 4 bases from J, with 9 bases in between. CDR3 length equals 11 residues. CDR3 protein: CSAGRGYEQYF. The CDR3 nucleotides read TGCAGTGCTGGCAGGGGTTACGAGCAGTACTTC.

V and J are TRBV11-2 and TRBJ2-1; the D is unclear. Germline CDR1 reads SGHAT; CDR2 reads FQNNGV. The V end was cut by 5 bases, the J end by 0 bases, with 17 bases between. This CDR3 is 17 amino acids long. CDR3 nucleotide sequence: TGTGCCAGCAGCCCCCAACCCGGCTCCAGCTCCTACAATGAGCAGTTCTTC. This codes for CASSPQPGSSSYNEQFF.